This entry lists 32 T cell receptor beta chains sequenced from one sample in a study of blood T cell repertoires in COVID-19. TCRdb keeps only in-frame clones here, not all; method: immunoSEQ multiplex PCR. This table has roughly 230,000 clones, less than 85% appearing once. Sequenced input: peripheral blood. These receptor sequences come from a woman of 80 years or more with acute or convalescent COVID-19.

The genes are TRBV12-3 or TRBV12-4 and TRBJ1-4, with D uncertain. Trimming took 4 bases from V and 10 from J, leaving 10 bases between them. This CDR3 contains 12 residues. The chain's CDR3 is CASSSGGVKLFF. The DNA of the CDR3 is TGTGCCAGCAGTTCAGGCGGGGTAAAACTGTTTTTT.

In nucleotides, the CDR3 is TGTGCCGTCGGGACAGCGAGCTCCTACGAGCAGTACTTC. Translating gives CAVGTASSYEQYF. The chain employs TRBV3-1 (or the pseudogene TRBV3-2) and TRBJ2-7; TRBD1 matches at 7 bases. J gave up 0 bases and V 11 bases, and 7 bases lay outside the gene matches. Germline loops: CDR1 LGHDT, CDR2 YNNKEL (reference sequence). The CDR3 covers 13 residues.

The chain couples TRBV5-1 to TRBJ1-3, with 9 bases matching TRBD1. Germline assignment: CDR1 SGHRS and CDR2 YFSETQ. The CDR3 sequence is 15 residues long. J gave up 2 bases and V 3 bases, and 3 bases lay outside the gene matches. CDR3 nucleotides: TGCGCCAGCAGCTCTCGGACAGGGGCTGGAAACACCATATATTTT. This encodes CASSSRTGAGNTIYF.

The chain employs TRBV6-6 and TRBJ2-1; 8 positions match TRBD1. The CDR3 covers 15 residues. The germline V gene encodes CDR1 MNHNY and CDR2 SVGAGI (reference sequence). V shed 6 bases, J shed 2 bases, and the junction held 6 bases outside the gene matches. CDR3 bases: TGTGCCAGCAGCAACGGACAGGGCACCTACAATGAGCAGTTCTTC. It yields the protein CASSNGQGTYNEQFF.

The chain combines TRBV11-3 with TRBJ1-1; TRBD1 matches at 10 bases. This CDR3 comprises 18 residues. Germline loops: CDR1 SGHNT, CDR2 YENEEA. The V gene end was trimmed by 0 bases and the J gene end by 4 bases; junction bases not matched to a gene: 11. The CDR3 DNA reads as TGTGCCAGCAGCTTAGACGACAGGGGGCGAAGATGGGGCACTGAAGCTTTCTTT. It codes for CASSLDDRGRRWGTEAFF.

This chain connects TRBV5-4 to TRBJ1-1, with 10 bases aligning to TRBD1. CDR3 length equals 16 residues. The germline gives CDR1 SGHNT, CDR2 YYREEE (reference sequence). V shed 4 bases and J 3 bases; nucleotides not matched to a gene: 9. CDR3 sequence (DNA): TGTGCCAGCAGCATGCGGGACAGGGGAGTTTACACTGAAGCTTTCTTT. This sequence encodes CASSMRDRGVYTEAFF.

This rearrangement joins TRBV7-2 to TRBJ2-7; 7 positions match TRBD1. CDR1 is SGHTA, CDR2 FQGNSA, per germline. This CDR3 comprises 13 residues. V gave up 5 bases and J gave up 6 bases; unmatched junction bases: 7. DNA of the CDR3: TGTGCCAGCAGCAAAGACAGGGTCGGCGAGCAGTACTTC. This sequence encodes CASSKDRVGEQYF.

The rearrangement links TRBV12-3 or TRBV12-4 to TRBJ2-2, with a tentative D call TRBD1 (6 bases). Trimming cost V 7 bases and J 10 bases, with 16 bases left between them. The CDR3 totals 13 residues. In DNA, the CDR3 is TGTGCCAGCACCCTGGGGGACACTCCGGAGCTGTTTTTT. Residues: CASTLGDTPELFF.

The chain carries TRBV18 and TRBJ2-3; the D is unclear. Looked up from germline, CDR1 is KGHSH and CDR2 is LQKENI. The CDR3 runs 14 residues. V lost 1 base and J lost 4, with 9 bases in between. Here the CDR3 DNA reads TGTGCCAGCTCACCACTCTCCAGTTCAGATACGCAGTATTTT. Translation gives CASSPLSSSDTQYF.

The chain employs TRBV24-1 and TRBJ2-5; weak D call: TRBD1 (6 bases). V was trimmed by 4 bases and J by 4 bases, leaving 12 bases between them. This CDR3 is 14 amino acids long. CDR1 is KGHDR and CDR2 is SFDVKD in the germline V gene. The CDR3 is CATSDQTGLETQYF. DNA for the CDR3: TGTGCCACCAGTGACCAAACAGGGTTAGAGACCCAGTACTTC.

J is TRBJ1-3 and V is TRBV28; 9 bases are shared with TRBD1. J gave up 1 base and V 2 bases, and 9 bases lay outside the gene matches. The CDR3 is 18 amino acids. CDR1 is MDHEN and CDR2 is SYDVKM in the germline V gene. CDR3 coding DNA: TGTGCCAGCAGTTTAGGGGGAGCCGGGACAGGGTCTGGAAACACCATATATTTT. It encodes CASSLGGAGTGSGNTIYF. The whole variable domain, remainder taken from reference TRBV28 and TRBJ1-3, is DVKVTQSSRYLVKRTGEKVFLECVQDMDHENMFWYRQDPGLGLRLIYFSYDVKMKEKGDIPEGYSVSREKKERFSLILESASTNQTSMYLCASSLGGAGTGSGNTIYFGEGSWLTVV.

The gene calls are TRBV3-1 (or the pseudogene TRBV3-2) and TRBJ2-5; D is unresolved. V gave up 5 bases and J gave up 4 bases, with 11 bases separating them. This CDR3 has 13 amino acids. Germline assignment: CDR1 LGHDT and CDR2 YNNKEL (reference sequence). The CDR3 region is CASSSPARETQYF. The DNA for the CDR3 is TGTGCCAGCAGCTCCCCCGCGCGAGAGACCCAGTACTTC.

This clone came up a few times. This chain connects TRBV5-1 to TRBJ2-7; tentative D call: TRBD1 (6 bases). The CDR3 sequence is 13 residues long. CDR1 is SGHRS and CDR2 is YFSETQ in the germline V gene. Trimming took 0 bases from V and 7 from J, leaving 11 bases between them. CDR3 sequence (DNA): TGCGCCAGCAGCTTGGTGGGGGCAGGGGAGCAGTACTTC. Translated: CASSLVGAGEQYF.

V usage is TRBV12-5 and J usage is TRBJ2-4; 10 bases map to TRBD2. This CDR3 is built from 18 residues. Germline V CDR1 and CDR2: LGHNT, FRNRAP. V was clipped by 0 bases and J by 5 bases; unmatched bases: 10. CDR3 DNA: TGTGCTAGTGGTTTGGTACTTTTTCCTAGCGGGGGAGAAAACATTCAGTACTTC. It yields the protein CASGLVLFPSGGENIQYF.

The chain combines TRBV7-9 with TRBJ1-2; TRBD1 might be the D (5 bases). Per germline, CDR1 SEHNR and CDR2 FQNEAQ (reference sequence). The CDR3 extends over 13 amino acids. The V and J ends lost 5 bases and 4 bases respectively, with 11 bases between them. CDR3 nucleotide sequence: TGTGCCAGCAGCCCACCAGGGTCCTATGGCTACACCTTC. Translated: CASSPPGSYGYTF.

The chain joins TRBV5-6 to TRBJ1-3; possible D gene TRBD1, 5 bases. Trimming took 1 base from V and 4 from J, leaving 12 bases between them. This CDR3 region has 15 residues. From germline, CDR1 is SGHDT and CDR2 YYEEEE. For the CDR3, the DNA is TGTGCCAGCAGCTTGTCCCCACAGGCCGGAAACACCATATATTTT. Protein: CASSLSPQAGNTIYF.

The chain joins TRBV28 to TRBJ1-1; 8 bases map to TRBD1. The V gene's germline CDR1 is MDHEN and CDR2 SYDVKM. With 7 bases clipped from V and 6 bases from J, the junction kept 13 bases outside the gene matches. The CDR3 contains 15 residues. The CDR3 sequence: CASTRQGAIYAEAFF. The DNA for the CDR3 is TGTGCCAGCACCCGTCAGGGGGCTATTTACGCTGAAGCTTTCTTT.

The rearrangement joins TRBV13 to TRBJ2-6; possible D gene TRBD2, 6 bases. Looked up from germline, CDR1 is PRHDT and CDR2 is FYEKMQ (reference sequence). V was trimmed by 3 bases and J by 2 bases, leaving 8 bases between them. The CDR3 has 15 residues. DNA for the CDR3: TGTGCCAGCAGCTTCGGGGGAACTGGGGCCAACGTCCTGACTTTC. This codes for CASSFGGTGANVLTF.

The J gene is TRBJ2-7, the V gene TRBV7-2, with 10 bases fitting TRBD2. The CDR3 is 16 residues long. CDR1 and CDR2 from the germline V gene are SGHTA and FQGNSA. Unmatched junction bases numbered 3, after V lost 1 base and J lost 0 bases. The CDR3 nucleotides are TGTGCCAGCAGCTTAGTACTAGCGGGGTTCTCCTACGAGCAGTACTTC. Translated: CASSLVLAGFSYEQYF.

V and J are TRBV4-2 and TRBJ1-2, with no clear D. The V gene's germline CDR1 is LGHNA and CDR2 YNFKEQ. The CDR3 runs to 15 residues. The V gene lost 0 bases and the J gene lost 3 bases, with 11 bases spanning the gap. CDR3 nucleotides: TGTGCCAGCAGCCAAGATATGCGGCAACACTATGGCTACACCTTC. Translating it yields CASSQDMRQHYGYTF.

The chain joins TRBV30 to TRBJ1-6, with D possibly TRBD1 on 5 matching bases. Germline CDR1 and CDR2: GTSNPN and SVGIG (reference sequence). The germline V and J ends were trimmed by 2 bases and 9 bases, with 20 bases remaining between them. The CDR3 contains 16 residues. The CDR3 sequence: CAWSWAPLRGSSPLHF. In DNA form, the CDR3 reads TGTGCCTGGAGTTGGGCTCCCCTTAGGGGAAGTTCACCCCTCCACTTT. Drawing the rest from reference TRBV30 and TRBJ1-6, the complete variable domain is SQTIHQWPATLVQPVGSPLSLECTVEGTSNPNLYWYRQAAGRGLQLLFYSVGIGQISSEVPQNLSASRPQDRQFILSSKKLLLSDSGFYLCAWSWAPLRGSSPLHFGNGTRLTVT.

This chain joins TRBV24-1 and TRBJ1-5; 8 bases line up with TRBD1. The CDR3 sequence is 16 residues long. V lost 3 bases and J lost 4; bases outside the gene matches: 7. Germline loops: CDR1 KGHDR, CDR2 SFDVKD. CDR3 residues: CATSDPTGGGNQPQHF. The CDR3, as DNA: TGTGCCACCAGTGATCCTACAGGGGGTGGAAATCAGCCCCAGCATTTT.

The V gene is TRBV12-3 or TRBV12-4, the J gene TRBJ2-2, with 8 bases fitting TRBD1. The V segment lost 6 bases and the J segment 6 bases; nucleotides outside the gene matches: 3. The CDR3 is 13 amino acids. The CDR3 is CASRAGGPGELFF. CDR3 DNA: TGTGCCAGCAGGGCAGGGGGCCCCGGGGAGCTGTTTTTT.

V is TRBV30 and J is TRBJ2-1; 9 nucleotides line up with TRBD2. Losses at the gene ends were 5 bases for V and 8 bases for J; bases not matched to a gene: 7. The CDR3 runs 13 residues. Germline V lookup: CDR1 GTSNPN, CDR2 SVGIG (reference sequence). CDR3 sequence: CAWGGGGVDEQFF. The CDR3 bases are TGTGCCTGGGGTGGCGGGGGGGTAGATGAGCAGTTCTTC.

This clone came up once. This sequence joins TRBV5-6 and TRBJ2-6, with TRBD1 matching over 9 bases. Losses at the gene ends were 4 bases for V and 4 bases for J; bases not matched to a gene: 12. Germline values: CDR1 SGHDT, CDR2 YYEEEE. The CDR3 consists of 18 residues. The CDR3 nucleotides are TGTGCCAGCAGCCGAGGGACAGGGTTCTCGTCAGGGGCCAACGTCCTGACTTTC. Translating gives CASSRGTGFSSGANVLTF.

The gene calls are TRBV28 and TRBJ1-5; 10 nucleotides line up with TRBD1. V was clipped by 5 bases and J by 6 bases; unmatched bases: 10. This CDR3 has 16 residues. CDR1 is MDHEN, CDR2 SYDVKM, per germline. The CDR3 here is CASSPRDRGGGQPQHF. CDR3 in DNA: TGTGCCAGCAGTCCCCGGGACAGGGGTGGAGGTCAGCCCCAGCATTTT.

The CDR3 protein is CASRTRQDRDTGELFF. In nucleotides, the CDR3 is TGTGCCAGCAGAACCCGACAGGATAGAGATACCGGGGAGCTGTTTTTT. The chain is built from TRBV28 and TRBJ2-2; a possible D gene is TRBD1 (6 bases). The length of the CDR3 is 16 residues. CDR1 MDHEN and CDR2 SYDVKM come from the germline V gene. V shed 6 bases and J shed 5 bases, with 19 bases lying between them.

This clone has more than one count but fewer than ten. The rearrangement links TRBV19 to TRBJ1-2; 7 bases are shared with TRBD1. The ends lost 0 bases at V and 5 bases at J; junction bases unmatched: 6. Germline V CDR1 and CDR2: LNHDA, SQIVND (reference sequence). The CDR3 length is 15 residues. CDR3 loop: CASSIDRETGYGYTF. The CDR3 nucleotides read TGTGCCAGTAGTATAGATCGAGAGACAGGGTATGGCTACACCTTC.

CDR3 amino acids: CASSLGAGGHYEQYF. DNA of the CDR3: TGTGCCAGCAGCTTAGGAGCGGGGGGTCACTACGAGCAGTACTTC. The chain carries TRBV7-9 and TRBJ2-7, with TRBD2 identical over 9 bases. The CDR3 covers 15 residues. Germline CDR1 reads SEHNR; CDR2 reads FQNEAQ (reference sequence). With V trimmed by 1 base and J by 3 bases, 4 bases remained unmatched.

This chain links TRBV11-3 with TRBJ2-7, with TRBD1 matching 7 bases. CDR1 SGHNT and CDR2 YENEEA come from the germline V gene. The junction had 4 bases not matched to a gene; V was cut back by 1 base and J by 7 bases. The CDR3 runs to 13 residues. The CDR3 DNA follows: TGTGCCAGCAGCTTAGGGGACAGACGGGAGCAGTACTTC. It translates to CASSLGDRREQYF.

The chain uses TRBV5-1 and TRBJ2-7; perhaps TRBD2 as D (6 bases). The V gene's germline CDR1 is SGHRS and CDR2 YFSETQ. The V end lost 4 bases, the J end lost 3 bases, and 17 bases lay between the germline ends. The CDR3 loop spans 15 amino acids. Here the CDR3 reads CASSPGGTGDYEQYF. The CDR3 DNA is TGCGCCAGCAGCCCCGGGGGAACGGGAGACTACGAGCAGTACTTC. Filled out from reference TRBV5-1 and TRBJ2-7, the complete variable domain reads KAGVTQTPRYLIKTRGQQVTLSCSPISGHRSVSWYQQTPGQGLQFLFEYFSETQRNKGNFPGRFSGRQFSNSRSEMNVSTLELGDSALYLCASSPGGTGDYEQYFGPGTRLTVT.

This chain links TRBV6-2 or TRBV6-3 with TRBJ2-7, with 11 bases lining up with TRBD2. The CDR3 is 15 amino acids. Germline V CDR1 and CDR2: MNHEY, SVGEGT. With 4 bases clipped from V and 2 bases from J, the junction kept 4 bases outside the gene matches. DNA of the CDR3: TGTGCCAGCAGTTTCACTAGCGGGGGTACCTACGAGCAGTACTTC. Its translation is CASSFTSGGTYEQYF.